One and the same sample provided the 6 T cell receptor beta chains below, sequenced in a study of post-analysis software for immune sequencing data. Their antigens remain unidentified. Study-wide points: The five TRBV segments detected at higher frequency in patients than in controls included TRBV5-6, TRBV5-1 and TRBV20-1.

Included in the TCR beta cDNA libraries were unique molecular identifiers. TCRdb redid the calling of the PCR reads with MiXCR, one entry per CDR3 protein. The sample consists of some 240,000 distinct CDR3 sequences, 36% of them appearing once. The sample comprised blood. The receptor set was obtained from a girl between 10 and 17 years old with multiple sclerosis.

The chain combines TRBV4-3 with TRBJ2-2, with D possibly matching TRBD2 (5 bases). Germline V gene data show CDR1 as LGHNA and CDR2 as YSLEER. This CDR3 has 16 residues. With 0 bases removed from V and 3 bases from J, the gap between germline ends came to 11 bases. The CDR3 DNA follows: TGCGCCAGCAGCCAAGAGGGAGCAGCCTACACCGGGGAGCTGTTTTTT. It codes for CASSQEGAAYTGELFF.

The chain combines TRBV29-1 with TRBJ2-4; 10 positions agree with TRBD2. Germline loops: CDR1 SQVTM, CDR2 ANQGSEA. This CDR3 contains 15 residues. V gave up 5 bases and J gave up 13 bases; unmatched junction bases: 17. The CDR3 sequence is CSVSSLAGALNGQYF. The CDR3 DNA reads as TGCAGCGTTTCTTCTCTAGCGGGAGCTCTCAATGGGCAGTACTTC.

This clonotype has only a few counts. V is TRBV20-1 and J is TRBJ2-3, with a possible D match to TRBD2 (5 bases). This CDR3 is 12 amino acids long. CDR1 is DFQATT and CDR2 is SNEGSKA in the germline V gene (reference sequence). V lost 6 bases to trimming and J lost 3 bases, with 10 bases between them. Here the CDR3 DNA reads TGCAGTGCGACTACCAGGACAGATACGCAGTATTTT. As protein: CSATTRTDTQYF.

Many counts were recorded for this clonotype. CDR3 in DNA: TGTGCCAGCAGCCAAGAGCTCGGCCGAGATCAAGAGACCCAGTACTTC. Translated, it gives CASSQELGRDQETQYF. V usage is TRBV4-2 and J usage is TRBJ2-5; D uncertain. Germline loops: CDR1 LGHNA, CDR2 YNFKEQ. The CDR3 runs 16 residues. The V end was cut by 0 bases, the J end by 2 bases, with 13 bases between.

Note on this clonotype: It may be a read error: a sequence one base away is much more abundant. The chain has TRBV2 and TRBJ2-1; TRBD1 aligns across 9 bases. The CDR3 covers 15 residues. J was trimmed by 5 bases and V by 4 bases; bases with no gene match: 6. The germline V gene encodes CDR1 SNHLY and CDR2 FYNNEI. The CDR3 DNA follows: TGTGCCAGCAGTGGGGGGACAGGGAAAAACAATGAGCAGTTCTTC. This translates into CASSGGTGKNNEQFF.

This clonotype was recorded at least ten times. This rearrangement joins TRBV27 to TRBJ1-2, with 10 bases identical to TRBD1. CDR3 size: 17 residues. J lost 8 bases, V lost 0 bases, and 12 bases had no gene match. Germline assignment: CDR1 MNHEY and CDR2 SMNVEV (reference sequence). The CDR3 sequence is CASSLSQTGQGRGGYTF. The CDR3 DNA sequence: TGTGCCAGCAGTTTATCCCAAACGGGACAGGGGAGGGGAGGCTACACCTTC.